The 25 T cell receptor beta chains below were found in one sample sequenced in a study of blood T cell repertoires in COVID-19. Some clones are missing from TCRdb's copy, which holds only in-frame ones; the method was immunoSEQ multiplex PCR. The data show about 160,000 clones, 90% seen once. The sequenced sample was peripheral blood. The receptor set was obtained from a man aged 60-69 years with active or convalescent COVID-19.

The count of this clone is one. V is TRBV21-1 and J is TRBJ1-3. TRBV21-1 is a documented pseudogene. The CDR3 covers 17 residues. The CDR3 nucleotides read TGTGCCAGCAGCAAGAGGGACGCGGGGTACTCTGGAAACACCATATATTTT. Its protein is CASSKRDAGYSGNTIYF.

The CDR3 reads CASSGGSRKNTEAFF. The CDR3 coding sequence is TGCGCCAGCAGCGGGGGGAGTCGGAAGAACACTGAAGCTTTCTTT. This chain uses TRBV5-1 with TRBJ1-1, with D perhaps TRBD1 (5 bases). There are 15 residues in the CDR3. Trimming stripped 4 bases from V and 1 base from J, with 14 bases between. Germline V gives CDR1 SGHRS, CDR2 YFSETQ.

The V and J genes are TRBV12-3 or TRBV12-4 and TRBJ1-3, with a weak D call TRBD1 (5 bases). V shed 6 bases and J shed 2 bases, with 8 bases lying between them. This CDR3 contains 13 residues. The CDR3 DNA follows: TGTGCCAGCAGCCAGGGAACTGGAAACACCATATATTTT. It specifies CASSQGTGNTIYF.

This clone appeared once. The chain recombines TRBV7-2 with TRBJ2-1; a weak D match, TRBD1 (6 bases). This CDR3 comprises 15 residues. V lost 0 bases and J 5 bases, leaving 11 bases between the germline ends. Germline CDR1 SGHTA, CDR2 FQGNSA. The CDR3 here is CASSLAPQGNNEQFF. DNA of the CDR3: TGTGCCAGCAGCTTAGCCCCACAGGGTAACAATGAGCAGTTCTTC.

The V gene is TRBV7-2, the J gene TRBJ2-3; TRBD2 aligns across 11 bases. From germline, CDR1 is SGHTA and CDR2 FQGNSA. Trimming removed 1 base from V and 8 bases from J; junction bases left unmatched: 8. The CDR3 has 16 amino acids. CDR3 in DNA: TGTGCCAGCAGCTTAGATAGCGGGGGGGCCCGGGGTACGCAGTATTTT. Translated: CASSLDSGGARGTQYF. The variable domain in full, completed from reference TRBV7-2 and TRBJ2-3, reads GAGVSQSPSNKVTEKGKDVELRCDPISGHTALYWYRQSLGQGLEFLIYFQGNSAPDKSGLPSDRFSAERTGGSVSTLTIQRTQQEDSAVYLCASSLDSGGARGTQYFGPGTRLTVL.

This clone appeared a single time. The V gene is TRBV7-6, the J gene TRBJ1-2; D might be TRBD1 (5 bases). The CDR3 totals 13 residues. Germline loops: CDR1 SGHVS, CDR2 FNYEAQ. The V gene lost 2 bases and the J gene lost 2 bases, with 6 bases spanning the gap. CDR3 bases: TGTGCCAGCAGCTTAAACAGGAACTATGGCTACACCTTC. It encodes CASSLNRNYGYTF.

This chain joins TRBV15 and TRBJ1-4; the D gene is possibly TRBD1 (6 bases). This CDR3 region has 15 residues. V lost 0 bases and J lost 6, with 11 bases in between. Per germline, CDR1 LNHNV and CDR2 YYDKDF (reference sequence). This chain's CDR3 is CATSREQGGYEKLFF. CDR3 sequence (DNA): TGTGCCACCAGCAGAGAACAGGGAGGGTATGAAAAACTGTTTTTT.

The chain joins TRBV5-4 to TRBJ2-7, with 12 bases fitting TRBD2. Germline CDR1 and CDR2: SGHNT and YYREEE (reference sequence). The CDR3 is 19 residues long. Unmatched junction bases numbered 16, after V lost 0 bases and J lost 6 bases. The DNA for the CDR3 is TGTGCCAGCAGCTTGGAGGGACCTACTAGCGGGGGGACCTCTAGCGAGCAGTACTTC. Amino acids: CASSLEGPTSGGTSSEQYF.

V gene TRBV2 combines with J gene TRBJ1-2, with 8 positions matching TRBD1. With V trimmed by 2 bases and J by 5 bases, 7 bases remained unmatched. Per germline, CDR1 SNHLY and CDR2 FYNNEI. CDR3 length: 15 amino acids. The CDR3 spells CASSEMGQVGYGYTF. The CDR3 DNA follows: TGTGCCAGCAGTGAAATGGGACAGGTGGGATATGGCTACACCTTC. The entire variable domain, with the rest obtained from reference TRBV2 and TRBJ1-2, is as follows: EPEVTQTPSHQVTQMGQEVILRCVPISNHLYFYWYRQILGQKVEFLVSFYNNEISEKSEIFDDQFSVERPDGSNFTLKIRSTKLEDSAMYFCASSEMGQVGYGYTFGSGTRLTVV.

The V and J genes are TRBV4-2 and TRBJ1-1, with TRBD1 matching 8 bases. J was trimmed by 7 bases and V by 1 base; bases with no gene match: 2. Germline loops: CDR1 LGHNA, CDR2 YNFKEQ. The CDR3 loop spans 13 amino acids. The chain's CDR3 is CASSQGQGIEAFF. DNA of the CDR3: TGTGCCAGCAGCCAAGGACAGGGGATTGAAGCTTTCTTT.

The rearrangement links TRBV15 to TRBJ1-2; possible D gene TRBD1, 5 bases. The germline V and J ends were trimmed by 5 bases and 2 bases, with 9 bases remaining between them. Germline assignment: CDR1 LNHNV and CDR2 YYDKDF (reference sequence). CDR3 size: 13 residues. The CDR3 reads CATSPGGNYGYTF. The DNA of the CDR3 is TGTGCCACCAGCCCCGGGGGGAACTATGGCTACACCTTC.

This chain uses TRBV4-1 with TRBJ1-4; D call uncertain. V gave up 0 bases and J gave up 8 bases, with 13 bases separating them. The germline V gene encodes CDR1 MGHRA and CDR2 YSYEKL. This CDR3 region has 15 residues. CDR3 nucleotides: TGCGCCAGCAGCCAAGATAGGGAGTCCAGGGAAAAACTGTTTTTT. Translation gives CASSQDRESREKLFF.

The rearrangement links TRBV6-5 to TRBJ1-4; 8 bases match TRBD1. The CDR3 has 16 residues. Germline-derived CDR1 and CDR2 are MNHEY and SVGAGI. Unmatched junction bases numbered 0, after V lost 0 bases and J lost 0 bases. The CDR3 DNA reads as TGTGCCAGCAGTTACTCGGGACAGGCAACTAATGAAAAACTGTTTTTT. Translating gives CASSYSGQATNEKLFF.

This clone appeared a single time. The rearrangement uses TRBV6-4 and TRBJ2-1; D call uncertain. This CDR3 spans 13 amino acids. V gave up 2 bases and J gave up 7 bases, with 9 bases separating them. Germline CDR1 is MRHNA and CDR2 is SNTAGT. The CDR3 region is CASSDQARNEQFF. The CDR3 coding sequence is TGTGCCAGCAGTGACCAGGCTCGTAATGAGCAGTTCTTC.

V gene TRBV5-1 combines with J gene TRBJ1-4, with 8 bases aligning to TRBD1. Germline V gene sequence: CDR1 SGHRS, CDR2 YFSETQ. CDR3 length: 17 residues. V lost 0 bases and J lost 0; bases outside the gene matches: 4. The CDR3 loop is CASSLAGRGPTNEKLFF. The CDR3 nucleotides are TGCGCCAGCAGCTTGGCGGGCAGGGGGCCAACTAATGAAAAACTGTTTTTT.

The chain couples TRBV5-6 to TRBJ2-7; D uncertain. Germline values: CDR1 SGHDT, CDR2 YYEEEE. With 0 bases removed from V and 3 bases from J, the gap between germline ends came to 7 bases. This CDR3 region has 13 residues. The CDR3, as DNA: TGTGCCAGCAGCTTGGGTCAGCGCTACGAGCAGTACTTC. Translation: CASSLGQRYEQYF.

The chain links TRBV6-2 or TRBV6-3 to TRBJ2-1, with 12 bases lining up with TRBD1. Trimming took 2 bases from V and 8 from J; bases not matched to a gene: 4. This CDR3 has 15 amino acids. Germline V CDR1 and CDR2: MNHEY, SVGEGT. This chain's CDR3 is CASSYGTGGRDEQFF. The CDR3 DNA sequence: TGTGCCAGCAGTTACGGGACAGGGGGCAGGGATGAGCAGTTCTTC.

The genes are TRBV5-8 and TRBJ2-7; D is perhaps TRBD1 (5 bases). This CDR3 has 15 amino acids. V shed 4 bases and J shed 1 base, with 15 bases lying between them. Per germline, CDR1 SGHTS and CDR2 YDEGEE. DNA for the CDR3: TGTGCCAGCAGCCTTCAGGGTTTCGGGTCCTACGAGCAGTACTTC. It specifies CASSLQGFGSYEQYF. Combining the CDR3 with reference TRBV5-8 and TRBJ2-7 gives the whole variable domain EAGVTQSPTHLIKTRGQQATLRCSPISGHTSVYWYQQALGLGLQFLLWYDEGEERNRGNFPPRFSGRQFPNYSSELNVNALELEDSALYLCASSLQGFGSYEQYFGPGTRLTVT.

V and J are TRBV9 and TRBJ1-5, with 11 bases aligning to TRBD1. Germline-derived CDR1 and CDR2 are SGDLS and YYNGEE. The junction had 5 bases not matched to a gene; V was cut back by 3 bases and J by 6 bases. This CDR3 comprises 15 residues. CDR3 DNA sequence: TGTGCCAGCAGCGGGACAGGGGGCGCGGGTCAGCCCCAGCATTTT. Translation: CASSGTGGAGQPQHF.

The chain uses TRBV9 and TRBJ2-7; 9 positions agree with TRBD1. This CDR3 is 14 amino acids long. J gave up 4 bases and V 3 bases, and 5 bases lay outside the gene matches. CDR1 SGDLS and CDR2 YYNGEE come from the germline V gene. The CDR3 here is CASSAGTGPYEQYF. In DNA, the CDR3 is TGTGCCAGCAGCGCCGGGACAGGGCCTTACGAGCAGTACTTC.

The J gene is TRBJ2-5, the V gene TRBV28, with TRBD2 matching over 8 bases. With V trimmed by 3 bases and J by 6 bases, 12 bases remained unmatched. From germline, CDR1 is MDHEN and CDR2 SYDVKM. CDR3 length: 16 residues. Here the CDR3 DNA reads TGTGCCAGCAGTTTGTGGTCCGCGGGAGGTGGAAAGACCCAGTACTTC. Translated: CASSLWSAGGGKTQYF.

The chain joins TRBV2 to TRBJ2-6; D not certain. The CDR3 has 14 residues. Trimming left V 5 bases short and J 0 bases short, with 5 bases between. The germline V gene encodes CDR1 SNHLY and CDR2 FYNNEI. CDR3 amino acids: CASSQISGANVLTF. The CDR3 DNA follows: TGTGCCAGCAGTCAGATCTCTGGGGCCAACGTCCTGACTTTC.

CDR3 nucleotides: TGTGCCTGGGACAGGGGCCTCGGGGAGCAGTACTTC. Protein sequence: CAWDRGLGEQYF. The rearrangement uses TRBV30 and TRBJ2-7, with 8 positions matching TRBD1. Germline V gene data show CDR1 as GTSNPN and CDR2 as SVGIG (reference sequence). V trimming: 5 bases; J trimming: 7 bases; junction bases outside the gene matches: 7. This CDR3 contains 12 residues.

This clone was counted between two and nine times. The chain couples TRBV19 to TRBJ1-2, with a weak D call TRBD1 (6 bases). V lost 4 bases and J 7 bases, leaving 19 bases between the germline ends. CDR1 LNHDA and CDR2 SQIVND come from the germline V gene (reference sequence). This CDR3 contains 15 residues. The CDR3 region is CASSTPSGGGGGYTF. CDR3 coding DNA: TGTGCCAGTAGTACCCCCTCGGGAGGGGGGGGTGGCTACACCTTC.

The chain employs TRBV7-7 and TRBJ2-5; 7 bases are a match to TRBD2. The V segment lost 3 bases and the J segment 3 bases; nucleotides outside the gene matches: 4. There are 14 residues in the CDR3. Germline-derived CDR1 and CDR2 are SSHAT and FNYEAQ (reference sequence). CDR3 loop: CASSFNLAEETQYF. CDR3 DNA: TGTGCCAGCAGCTTTAACCTAGCGGAAGAGACCCAGTACTTC.